A selection of T cell receptor beta chains follows, all from one sample in a study of T cells of healthy individuals. TCRdb re-analysed the 5' RACE reads in MiXCR, keeping a single row per CDR3 protein. The repertoire holds around 63,000 distinct CDR3 sequences, with 15% to 20% as singletons. These receptor sequences come from a human donor in good health. The CDR3 runs from the conserved cysteine through the conserved F or W. A D gene is named only where the DNA matches it firmly. Clone size appears in some rows only: once, few, many, or a class for an expanded clone.

v_gene	d_gene	abundance	j_gene	CDR3aa	CDR3nt
TRBV7-9	-	-	TRBJ1-1	CASSSPGDTEAFF	TGTGCCAGCAGCTCCCCGGGGGACACTGAAGCTTTCTTT
TRBV5-1	TRBD1	many	TRBJ1-5	CASSSGGGQPQHF	TGCGCCAGCAGTTCAGGGGGAGGCCAGCCCCAGCATTTT
TRBV11-2	TRBD1	many	TRBJ2-7	CASSLDYGQGADEQYF	TGTGCCAGCAGCTTAGATTACGGACAGGGGGCTGACGAGCAGTACTTC
TRBV4-1	TRBD1	many	TRBJ2-7	CASSPEGQGFVEQYF	TGCGCCAGCAGCCCCGAAGGACAGGGGTTCGTCGAGCAGTACTTC
TRBV6-6	TRBD1	few	TRBJ1-6	CASSTGAGGSPLHF	TGTGCCAGCAGTACAGGGGCGGGAGGTTCACCCCTCCACTTT
TRBV29-1	-	-	TRBJ1-1	CSALIFPGNTEAFF	TGCAGCGCCCTCATTTTCCCCGGGAACACTGAAGCTTTCTTT
TRBV5-4	-	many	TRBJ1-6	CASSSGAYNSPLHF	TGTGCCAGCAGCTCCGGGGCCTATAATTCACCCCTCCACTTT
TRBV7-9	TRBD1	once	TRBJ2-3	CAGQRGPSTDTQYF	TGTGCCGGTCAAAGGGGGCCCAGCACAGATACGCAGTATTTT
TRBV4-1	-	few	TRBJ2-7	CASSHVDPKERNEQYF	TGCGCCAGCAGCCACGTAGACCCCAAGGAGCGAAACGAGCAGTACTTC
TRBV20-1	-	many	TRBJ1-2	CSASSSRGHYGYTF	TGCAGTGCTAGTTCGTCCCGGGGCCACTATGGCTACACCTTC
TRBV28	-	-	TRBJ2-2	CASSLASGYTGELFF	TGTGCCAGCAGTTTGGCGAGCGGCTATACCGGGGAGCTGTTTTTT
TRBV4-3	-	-	TRBJ2-4	CASSKEAGAAKNIQYF	TGCGCCAGCAGCAAAGAGGCCGGGGCTGCCAAAAACATTCAGTACTTC
TRBV7-3	TRBD1	-	TRBJ1-2	CASSLQVQGAYGYTF	TGTGCCAGCAGCTTACAAGTACAGGGGGCCTATGGCTACACCTTC
TRBV12-3/TRBV12-4	-	-	TRBJ1-4	CASSLINEKLFF	TGTGCCAGCAGCCTAATTAATGAAAAACTGTTTTTT
TRBV27	-	-	TRBJ2-3	CASTWGEPTDTQYF	TGTGCCAGCACCTGGGGGGAGCCCACAGATACGCAGTATTTT
TRBV5-4	-	many	TRBJ2-6	CASSSPGAPEVLTF	TGTGCCAGCAGCTCCCCCGGGGCTCCCGAGGTCCTGACTTTC
TRBV5-1	TRBD2	many	TRBJ2-1	CASSRAIGTSRTGEQFF	TGCGCCAGCAGCCGCGCAATAGGGACTAGCAGAACTGGAGAGCAGTTCTTC
TRBV15	-	many	TRBJ1-6	CATSRVAKGNSPLHF	TGTGCCACCAGCAGAGTAGCCAAGGGGAATTCACCCCTCCACTTT
TRBV7-9	-	-	TRBJ1-6	CASSITTGPSPLHF	TGTGCCAGCAGTATAACGACAGGACCTTCACCCCTCCACTTT
TRBV21-1	-	-	TRBJ2-3	CANHIAGETDTQYF	TGTGCCAACCATATAGCGGGAGAGACAGATACGCAGTATTTT
TRBV4-1	-	-	TRBJ2-5	CASSQVFETQYF	TGCGCCAGCAGCCAAGTCTTCGAGACCCAGTACTTC
TRBV28	-	-	TRBJ2-3	CASSPGPQADTQYF	TGTGCCAGCAGCCCGGGACCCCAGGCAGATACGCAGTATTTT
TRBV7-6	TRBD2	-	TRBJ2-5	CASSLEERGLFQETQYF	TGTGCCAGCAGCTTAGAAGAGCGGGGGTTGTTCCAAGAGACCCAGTACTTC
TRBV7-9	TRBD1	many	TRBJ1-2	CASSLGQGYGYTF	TGTGCCAGCAGCTTAGGACAGGGCTATGGCTACACCTTC
TRBV14	TRBD1	few	TRBJ1-2	CASSPMGADREFYGYTF	TGTGCCAGCAGCCCCATGGGGGCTGACAGGGAATTCTATGGCTACACCTTC
TRBV12-5	-	few	TRBJ2-1	CASGLVAEGNEQFF	TGTGCTAGTGGTTTGGTAGCGGAGGGCAATGAGCAGTTCTTC
TRBV7-3	-	-	TRBJ2-3	CASSPNPTNTQYF	TGTGCCAGCAGCCCCAACCCCACAAATACGCAGTATTTT
TRBV5-1	-	-	TRBJ2-5	CASSLDSQETQYF	TGCGCCAGCAGCTTAGACAGCCAAGAGACCCAGTACTTC
TRBV6-2/TRBV6-3	TRBD2	-	TRBJ2-3	CASSPGLAGGTQYF	TGTGCCAGCAGCCCGGGACTAGCGGGAGGTACGCAGTATTTT
TRBV2	-	-	TRBJ2-2	CATADSTTGELFF	TGTGCCACCGCGGACAGTACCACCGGGGAGCTGTTTTTT
TRBV6-6	-	few	TRBJ1-6	CASSYSRQLYNSPLHF	TGTGCCAGCAGTTACTCGAGGCAGCTTTATAATTCACCCCTCCACTTT
TRBV6-1	-	-	TRBJ2-4	CASSEVGSKNIQYF	TGTGCCAGCAGTGAAGTGGGGTCCAAAAACATTCAGTACTTC
TRBV12-3/TRBV12-4	TRBD1	few	TRBJ2-7	CASSSDRYYEQYF	TGTGCCAGCAGTTCGGACAGGTACTACGAGCAGTACTTC
TRBV5-4	TRBD1	many	TRBJ1-4	CASSLKTGALANEKLFF	TGTGCCAGCAGCTTAAAGACAGGGGCCTTAGCTAATGAAAAACTGTTTTTT